The clone carrying this T cell receptor (beta chain) showed up just a few times. The target antigen is unknown. The data are from a study of PD-1 blockade in classical Hodgkin lymphoma. Germline-derived CDR1 and CDR2 are SEHNR and FQNEAQ (reference sequence). The V gene lost 2 bases and the J gene lost 7 bases, with 11 bases spanning the gap. The CDR3 has 13 residues. The protocol was immunoSEQ multiplex PCR, while the TCRdb copy is restricted to in-frame clones and leaves out a portion. The table lists 12,000 or so clones, more than 65% of them singletons. General study results and limits: A reduction in baseline TCR diversity was reportedly seen in newly diagnosed patients relative to healthy donors. Researchers reported that CD4+ TCR diversity, though not CD8+, rose significantly by C4D1.

Each of the patients experienced relapse following autologous stem cell transplantation, and their brentuximab vedotin exposure differed. Purified CD4+ T cells were obtained from thawed PBMCs through magnetic negative selection. The genes are TRBV7-9 and TRBJ1-2, with D perhaps TRBD1 (5 bases). The sequenced sample was CD4+ T cells from blood, obtained at baseline. The receptor was derived from a human donor with classical Hodgkin lymphoma. The CDR3 DNA reads TGTGCCAGCAGCTTACCTGGGACTCTTGGCTACACCTTC. Protein product: CASSLPGTLGYTF.